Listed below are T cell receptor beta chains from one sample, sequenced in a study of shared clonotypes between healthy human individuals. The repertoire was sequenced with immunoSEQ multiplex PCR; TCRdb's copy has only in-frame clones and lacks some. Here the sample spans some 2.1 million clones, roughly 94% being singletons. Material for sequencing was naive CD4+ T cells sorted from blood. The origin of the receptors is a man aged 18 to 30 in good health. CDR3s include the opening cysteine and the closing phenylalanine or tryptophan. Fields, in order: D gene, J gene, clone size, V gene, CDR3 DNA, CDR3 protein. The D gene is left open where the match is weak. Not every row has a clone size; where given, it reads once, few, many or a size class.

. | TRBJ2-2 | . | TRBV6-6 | TGTGCCAGCAGTTACGGGGGTTCCACCGGGGAGCTGTTTTTT | CASSYGGSTGELFF
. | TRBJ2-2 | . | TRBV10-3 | TGTGCCATCGCCCCAGTCACCGGGGAGCTGTTTTTT | CAIAPVTGELFF
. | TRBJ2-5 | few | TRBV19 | TGTGCCAGTAGTAGGGAGGCCGGGGGCTCCGCAGAGACCCAGTACTTC | CASSREAGGSAETQYF
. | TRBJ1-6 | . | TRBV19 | TGTGCCAGTAGTTTAACCGGGACTTTACTGAATTCACCCCTCCACTTT | CASSLTGTLLNSPLHF
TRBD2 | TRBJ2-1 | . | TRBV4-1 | TGCGCGAGCACTGGGGAGCGGGGGGGCAGTGAGCAGTTCTTC | CASTGERGGSEQFF
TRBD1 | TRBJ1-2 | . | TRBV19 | TGTGCCAGTACCCGGCGGGACAGGGATAATGGCTACACCTTC | CASTRRDRDNGYTF
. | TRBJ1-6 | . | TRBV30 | TGTGCCTGGAGCGGACAGCTACATAATTCACCCCTCCACTTT | CAWSGQLHNSPLHF
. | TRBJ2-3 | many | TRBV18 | TGTGCCAGCTCAGAGGTAGCGAAAGATACGCAGTATTTT | CASSEVAKDTQYF
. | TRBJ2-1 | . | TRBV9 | TGTGCCAGCAGCGTAGGCCCTAGCTCCTACAATGAGCAGTTCTTC | CASSVGPSSYNEQFF
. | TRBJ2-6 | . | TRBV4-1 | TGCGCCAGCAGCCAAGACACCTCCTTCTCTTTTCTGGCGGCCAACGTCCTGACTTTC | CASSQDTSFSFLAANVLTF
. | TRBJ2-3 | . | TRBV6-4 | TGTGCCAGCCCCTTGGCTAGCGCTGGAGCAGATACGCAGTATTTT | CASPLASAGADTQYF
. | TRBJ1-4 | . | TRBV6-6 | TGTGCCAGCAGCAGGGCAATGGGCGGCGAAAAACTGTTTTTT | CASSRAMGGEKLFF
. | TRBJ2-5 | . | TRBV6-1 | TGTGCCAGCACCCCCAATACGGTACAAGAGACCCAGTACTTC | CASTPNTVQETQYF
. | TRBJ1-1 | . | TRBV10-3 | TGTGCCATCAGTGAGTCGACGGGCAGGGCTGAAGCTTTCTTT | CAISESTGRAEAFF
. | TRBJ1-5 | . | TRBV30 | TGTGCCTGGAGTAGGGCTTATAGCAATCAGCCCCAGCATTTT | CAWSRAYSNQPQHF
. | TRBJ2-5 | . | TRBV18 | TGTGCCAGCTCACGGGCCCAAGAAGAGACCCAGTACTTC | CASSRAQEETQYF
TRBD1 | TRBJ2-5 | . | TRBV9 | TGTGCCAGCTCGCTCTCACAGGGGGCTGATGGGGAGACCCAGTACTTC | CASSLSQGADGETQYF
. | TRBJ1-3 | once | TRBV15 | TGTGCCACCAGCAGAGCCGGGACTCCTAGCTCTGGAAACACCATATATTTT | CATSRAGTPSSGNTIYF
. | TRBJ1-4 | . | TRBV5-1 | TGCGCCAGCAGCTGGAGACAGAGGACAACTAATGAAAAACTGTTTTTT | CASSWRQRTTNEKLFF
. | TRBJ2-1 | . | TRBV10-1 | TGCGCCAGCAGTGAGAGTTTGGGGAACTTCTACAATGAGCAGTTCTTC | CASSESLGNFYNEQFF
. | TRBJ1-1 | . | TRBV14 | TGTGCCAGCAGCGCCCAAGGGGGGAGTGGCACTGAAGCTTTCTTT | CASSAQGGSGTEAFF
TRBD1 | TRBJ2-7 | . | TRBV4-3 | TGCGCCAGCAGCCAAGGGAGGACAGGGTACTACGAGCAGTACTTC | CASSQGRTGYYEQYF
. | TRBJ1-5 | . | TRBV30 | TGTGCCTGGAGTTCCTCGCCCGGACAGCCCCAGCATTTT | CAWSSSPGQPQHF
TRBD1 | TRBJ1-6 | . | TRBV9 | TGTGCCAGCAGCGTAGGGACAGGGACCAATTCACCCCTCCACTTT | CASSVGTGTNSPLHF
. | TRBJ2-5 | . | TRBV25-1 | TGTGCCAGCAGCCGGGGAGAGACCCAGTACTTC | CASSRGETQYF
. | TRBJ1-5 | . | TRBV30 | TGTGCCTGGAGTTCACCAGGGAGCCTCAATCAGCCCCAGCATTTT | CAWSSPGSLNQPQHF
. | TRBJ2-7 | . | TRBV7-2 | TGTGCCAGCGGTCCTAGCAGCTACGAGCAGTACTTC | CASGPSSYEQYF
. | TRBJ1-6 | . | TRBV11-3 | TGTGCCAGCAGCCCCGTCGGGGCGAAAAATTCACCCCTCCACTTT | CASSPVGAKNSPLHF
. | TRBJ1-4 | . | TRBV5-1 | TGCGCCAGCAGAAGGTCGGAATCCGAAAAACTGTTTTTT | CASRRSESEKLFF
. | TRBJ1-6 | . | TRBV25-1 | TGTGCCAGCAGTGAGGTTTATAATTCACCCCTCCACTTT | CASSEVYNSPLHF
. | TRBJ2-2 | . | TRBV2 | TGTGCCAGCAGTGAACAGGGGCTTAGCACCGGGGAGCTGTTTTTT | CASSEQGLSTGELFF
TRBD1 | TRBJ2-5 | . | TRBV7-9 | TGTGCCAGCAGCTTAGAAGGGACAGCCCAGTACTTC | CASSLEGTAQYF
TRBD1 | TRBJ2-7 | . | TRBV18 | TGTGCCAGCTCACCAACCGGGACAGGAGCCTACGAGCAGTACTTC | CASSPTGTGAYEQYF
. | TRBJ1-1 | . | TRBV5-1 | TGCGCCAGCAGCCCGGCTAGCAACACTGAAGCTTTCTTT | CASSPASNTEAFF
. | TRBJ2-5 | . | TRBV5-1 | TGCGCCAGCAGTCGAACAACGGGGCGAGAGACCCAGTACTTC | CASSRTTGRETQYF
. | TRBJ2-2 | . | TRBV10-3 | TGTGCCACCCTAAGCGGAATTAACACCGGGGAGCTGTTTTTT | CATLSGINTGELFF
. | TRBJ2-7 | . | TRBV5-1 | TGCGCCAGCAGCTTGATGGATTACCTCTACGAGCAGTACTTC | CASSLMDYLYEQYF
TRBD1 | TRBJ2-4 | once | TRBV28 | TGTGCCAGGAGTTTAAGGCCCCGAGGGACAGAGGTGGCCAAAAACATTCAGTACTTC | CARSLRPRGTEVAKNIQYF
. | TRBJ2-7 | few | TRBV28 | TGTGCCAGCAGGGACTACGAGCAGTACTTC | CASRDYEQYF
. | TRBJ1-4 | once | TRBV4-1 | TGCGCCAGCAGCCAAAAACAGGGAGGGAGTGAAAAACTGTTTTTT | CASSQKQGGSEKLFF
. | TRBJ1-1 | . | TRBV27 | TGTGCCAGCAGTCTACTGGTTACGACTGAAGCTTTCTTT | CASSLLVTTEAFF
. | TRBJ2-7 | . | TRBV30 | TGTGCCTGGCAAAGGCGGGGAACCTACGAGCAGTACTTC | CAWQRRGTYEQYF
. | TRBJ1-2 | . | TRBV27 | TGTGCCAGCAGTTTATCGGCCAGCTATGGCTACACCTTC | CASSLSASYGYTF
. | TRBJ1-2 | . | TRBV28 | TGTGCCAGCAGTTTCCTGAACTATGGCTACACCTTC | CASSFLNYGYTF
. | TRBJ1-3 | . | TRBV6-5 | TGTGCCAGCCACAGTCCAGGCGGAAACACCATATATTTT | CASHSPGGNTIYF
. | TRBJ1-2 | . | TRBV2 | TGTGCCAGCAGTGAAAATCTCCTAACCAGCTATGGCTACACCTTC | CASSENLLTSYGYTF
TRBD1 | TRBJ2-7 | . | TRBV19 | TGTGCCAGTAGTATGCGGCAGGGGGTCGGGTACGAGCAGTACTTC | CASSMRQGVGYEQYF
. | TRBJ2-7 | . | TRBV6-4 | TGTGCCAGCAGTGACTCGGGGGGATCGTCCTACGAGCAGTACTTC | CASSDSGGSSYEQYF
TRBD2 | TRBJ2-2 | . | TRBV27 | TGTGCCAGCAGTTTAAACGGGAGGCGTCACGGGGAGCTGTTTTTT | CASSLNGRRHGELFF
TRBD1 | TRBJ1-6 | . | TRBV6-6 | TGTGCCAGCTCGTTGACAGGGCAAAATTCACCCCTCCACTTT | CASSLTGQNSPLHF
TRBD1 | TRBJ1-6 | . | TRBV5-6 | TGTGCCAGCAGCTCAGGGGGACTAAGGAGAGATTCACCCCTCCACTTT | CASSSGGLRRDSPLHF
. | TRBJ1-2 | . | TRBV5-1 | TGCGCCAGCAGCTTAGGACATCTTGGGGCAGAGGGCTACACCTTC | CASSLGHLGAEGYTF
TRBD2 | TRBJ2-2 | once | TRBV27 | TGTGCCAGCAGTTCTCGGACTAGCGGGGAGCTGTTTTTT | CASSSRTSGELFF
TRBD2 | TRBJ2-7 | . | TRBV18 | TGTGCCAGCTCACCAGGCGGGAGGCACCCTAACGAGCAGTACTTC | CASSPGGRHPNEQYF
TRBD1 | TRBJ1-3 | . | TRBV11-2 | TGTGCCAGCAGCTTAGGGGACAGCTTCTCTGGAAACACCATATATTTT | CASSLGDSFSGNTIYF